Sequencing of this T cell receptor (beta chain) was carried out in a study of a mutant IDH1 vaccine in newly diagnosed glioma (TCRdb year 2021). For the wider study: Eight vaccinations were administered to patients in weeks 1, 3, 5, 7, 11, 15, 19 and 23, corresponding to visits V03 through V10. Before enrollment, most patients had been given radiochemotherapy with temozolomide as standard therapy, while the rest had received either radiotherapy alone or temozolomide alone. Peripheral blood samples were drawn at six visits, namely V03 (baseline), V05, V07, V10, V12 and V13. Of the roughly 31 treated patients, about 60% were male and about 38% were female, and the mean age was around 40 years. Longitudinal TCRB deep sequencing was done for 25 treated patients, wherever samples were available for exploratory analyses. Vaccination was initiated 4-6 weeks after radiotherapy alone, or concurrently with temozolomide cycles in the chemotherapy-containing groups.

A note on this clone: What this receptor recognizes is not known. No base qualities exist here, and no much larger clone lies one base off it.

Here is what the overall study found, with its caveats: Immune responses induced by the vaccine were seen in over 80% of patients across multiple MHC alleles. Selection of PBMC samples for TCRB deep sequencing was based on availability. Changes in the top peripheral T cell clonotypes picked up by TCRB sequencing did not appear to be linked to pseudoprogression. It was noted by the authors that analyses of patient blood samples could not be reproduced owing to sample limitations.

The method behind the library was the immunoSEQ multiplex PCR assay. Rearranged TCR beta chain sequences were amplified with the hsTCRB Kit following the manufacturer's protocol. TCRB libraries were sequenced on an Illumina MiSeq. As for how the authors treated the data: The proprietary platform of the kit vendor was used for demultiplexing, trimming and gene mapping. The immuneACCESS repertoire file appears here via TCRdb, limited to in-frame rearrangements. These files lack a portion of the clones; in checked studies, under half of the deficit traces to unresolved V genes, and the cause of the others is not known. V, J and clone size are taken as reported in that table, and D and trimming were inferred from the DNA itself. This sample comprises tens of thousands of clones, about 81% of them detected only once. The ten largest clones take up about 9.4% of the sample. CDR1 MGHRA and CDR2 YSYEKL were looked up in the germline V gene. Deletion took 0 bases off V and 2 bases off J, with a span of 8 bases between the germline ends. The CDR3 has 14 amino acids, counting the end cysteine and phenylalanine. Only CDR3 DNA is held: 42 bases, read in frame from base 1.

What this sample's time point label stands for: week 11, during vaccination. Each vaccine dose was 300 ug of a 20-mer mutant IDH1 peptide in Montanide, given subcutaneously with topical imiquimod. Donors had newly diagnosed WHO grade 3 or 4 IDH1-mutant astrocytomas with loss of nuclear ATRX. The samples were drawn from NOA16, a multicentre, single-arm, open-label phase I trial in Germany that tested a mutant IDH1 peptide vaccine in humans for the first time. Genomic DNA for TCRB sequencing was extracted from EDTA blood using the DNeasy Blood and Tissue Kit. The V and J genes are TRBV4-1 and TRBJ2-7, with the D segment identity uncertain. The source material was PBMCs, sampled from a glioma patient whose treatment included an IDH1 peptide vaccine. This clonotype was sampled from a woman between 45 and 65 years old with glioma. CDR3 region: CASSQDRVTYEQYF. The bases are TGCGCCAGCAGCCAAGATCGGGTAACCTACGAGCAGTACTTC.